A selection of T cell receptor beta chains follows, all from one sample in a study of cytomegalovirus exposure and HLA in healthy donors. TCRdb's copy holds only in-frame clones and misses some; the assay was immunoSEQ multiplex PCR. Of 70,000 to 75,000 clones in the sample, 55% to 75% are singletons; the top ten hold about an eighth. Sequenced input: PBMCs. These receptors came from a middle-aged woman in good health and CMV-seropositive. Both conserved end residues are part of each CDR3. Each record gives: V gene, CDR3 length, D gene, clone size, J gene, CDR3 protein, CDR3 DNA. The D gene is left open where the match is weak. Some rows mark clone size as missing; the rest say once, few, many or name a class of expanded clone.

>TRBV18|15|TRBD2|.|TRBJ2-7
CASSPRTSGIYEQYF
TGTGCCAGCTCACCACGGACTAGCGGAATCTACGAGCAGTACTTC
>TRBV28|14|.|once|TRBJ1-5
CASSLGREDQPQHF
TGTGCCAGCAGTTTAGGCAGGGAGGATCAGCCCCAGCATTTT
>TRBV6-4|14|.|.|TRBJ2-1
CASSPQPDLNEQFF
TGTGCCAGCTCCCCTCAGCCTGACTTAAATGAGCAGTTCTTC
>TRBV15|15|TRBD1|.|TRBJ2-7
CATSRDRGLSYEQYF
TGTGCCACCAGCAGGGACAGGGGGCTGTCCTACGAGCAGTACTTC
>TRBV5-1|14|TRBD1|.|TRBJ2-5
CASSLQGYQETQYF
TGCGCCAGCAGCTTACAGGGGTACCAAGAGACCCAGTACTTC
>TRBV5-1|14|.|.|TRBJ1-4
CASSNQANNEKLFF
TGCGCCAGCAGTAACCAGGCTAATAATGAAAAACTGTTTTTT
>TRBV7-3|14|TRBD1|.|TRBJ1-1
CASSIGTDHTEAFF
TGTGCCAGCAGCATCGGGACAGACCACACTGAAGCTTTCTTT
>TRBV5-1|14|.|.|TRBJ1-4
CASSLVQPGGKLFF
TGCGCCAGCAGCTTGGTACAGCCGGGGGGAAAACTGTTTTTT
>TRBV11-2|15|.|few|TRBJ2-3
CASSHKGDWTDTQYF
TGTGCCAGCAGCCACAAAGGGGACTGGACAGATACGCAGTATTTT
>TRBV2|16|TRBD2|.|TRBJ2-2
CASRETSGTNTGELFF
TGTGCCAGCCGTGAGACTAGCGGGACCAACACCGGGGAGCTGTTTTTT
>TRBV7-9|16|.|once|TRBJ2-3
CASSTLMYSIADTQYF
TGTGCCAGCAGCACCCTTATGTACAGTATCGCAGATACGCAGTATTTT
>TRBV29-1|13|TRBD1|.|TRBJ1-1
CSVTQGGDTEAFF
TGCAGCGTGACACAGGGGGGTGATACTGAAGCTTTCTTT
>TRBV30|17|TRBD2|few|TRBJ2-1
CAWSVPASGGSYNEQFF
TGTGCCTGGAGTGTTCCGGCTAGCGGGGGATCCTACAATGAGCAGTTCTTC
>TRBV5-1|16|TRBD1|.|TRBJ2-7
CASSPNLGTGEYEQYF
TGCGCCAGCAGCCCAAACCTAGGGACAGGGGAATACGAGCAGTACTTC
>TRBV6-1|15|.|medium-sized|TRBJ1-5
CASSEVPGGNQPQHF
TGTGCCAGCAGTGAAGTGCCGGGGGGGAATCAGCCCCAGCATTTT
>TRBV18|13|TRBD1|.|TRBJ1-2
CASSPRDRAGYTF
TGTGCCAGCTCACCCCGGGACAGGGCTGGCTACACCTTC
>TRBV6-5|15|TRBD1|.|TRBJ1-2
CASSSGTGANYGYTF
TGTGCCAGCAGCTCCGGGACAGGGGCTAACTATGGCTACACCTTC
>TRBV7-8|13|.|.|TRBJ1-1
CASSLERGTEAFF
TGTGCCAGCAGCTTAGAGCGGGGGACTGAAGCTTTCTTT
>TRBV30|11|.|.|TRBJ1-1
CAWSPLTEAFF
TGTGCCTGGAGTCCCCTCACTGAAGCTTTCTTT
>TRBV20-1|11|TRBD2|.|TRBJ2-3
CSANLAGWQYF
TGCAGTGCTAATCTAGCGGGGTGGCAGTATTTT
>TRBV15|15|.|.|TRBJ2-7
CATSRGGEFIYEQYF
TGTGCCACCAGCAGAGGCGGGGAATTTATTTACGAGCAGTACTTC
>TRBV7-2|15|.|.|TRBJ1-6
CASSLKPNRDSPLHF
TGTGCCAGCAGCCTTAAGCCGAACCGGGATTCACCCCTCCACTTT
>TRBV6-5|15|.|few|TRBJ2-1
CASSYFQTGLDEQFF
TGTGCCAGCAGTTACTTCCAGACAGGTTTGGATGAGCAGTTCTTC
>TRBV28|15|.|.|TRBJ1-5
CASSLWEASNQPQHF
TGTGCCAGCAGTTTATGGGAGGCTAGCAATCAGCCCCAGCATTTT
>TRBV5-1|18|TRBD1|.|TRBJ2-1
CASSLGTGSKGSYNEQFF
TGCGCCAGCAGCTTGGGGACAGGGTCCAAGGGCTCCTACAATGAGCAGTTCTTC
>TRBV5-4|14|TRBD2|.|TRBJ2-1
CASSNSGGVGEQFF
TGTGCCAGCAGCAATAGCGGGGGGGTAGGAGAGCAGTTCTTC
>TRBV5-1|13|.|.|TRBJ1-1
CASNIQGGTEAFF
TGCGCCAGCAACATACAGGGTGGGACTGAAGCTTTCTTT
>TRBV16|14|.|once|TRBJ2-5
CASSQLQPQETQYF
TGTGCCAGCAGCCAGCTACAGCCCCAAGAGACCCAGTACTTC
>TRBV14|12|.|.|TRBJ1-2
CASSQASYGYTF
TGTGCCAGCAGCCAAGCCAGCTATGGCTACACCTTC
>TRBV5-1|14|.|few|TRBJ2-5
CASSLMDKWETQYF
TGCGCCAGCAGCTTGATGGACAAGTGGGAGACCCAGTACTTC
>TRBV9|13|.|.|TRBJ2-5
CASSVDNGETQYF
TGTGCCAGCAGCGTAGATAACGGAGAGACCCAGTACTTC
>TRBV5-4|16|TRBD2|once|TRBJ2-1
CASSPRTSGSYNEQFF
TGTGCCAGCAGCCCCCGGACTAGCGGATCTTACAATGAGCAGTTCTTC
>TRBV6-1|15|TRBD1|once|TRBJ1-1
CATRLGQGTVTEAFF
TGTGCCACCCGTTTGGGACAGGGAACTGTCACTGAAGCTTTCTTT
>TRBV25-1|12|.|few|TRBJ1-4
CASRWSNEKLFF
TGTGCCAGCAGGTGGAGTAATGAAAAACTGTTTTTT
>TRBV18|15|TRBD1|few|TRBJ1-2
CASSPGTGENYGYTF
TGTGCCAGCTCGCCCGGGACAGGCGAGAACTATGGCTACACCTTC
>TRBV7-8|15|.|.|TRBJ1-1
CASSLGAGSNTEAFF
TGTGCCAGCAGCTTGGGGGCAGGATCGAACACTGAAGCTTTCTTT
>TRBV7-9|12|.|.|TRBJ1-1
CASSLGHPEAFF
TGTGCCAGCAGCCTGGGACACCCTGAAGCTTTCTTT
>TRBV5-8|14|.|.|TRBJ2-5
CASSPPPGGGTQYF
TGTGCCAGCAGCCCTCCCCCGGGTGGTGGGACCCAGTACTTC
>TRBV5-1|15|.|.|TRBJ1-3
CASSLVADSGNTIYF
TGCGCCAGCAGCTTGGTAGCCGACTCTGGAAACACCATATATTTT
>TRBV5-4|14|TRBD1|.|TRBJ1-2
CASSWPTGGSGYTF
TGTGCCAGCAGCTGGCCGACAGGGGGCTCCGGCTACACCTTC
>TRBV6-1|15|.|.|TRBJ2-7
CASRSDYPGMYEQYF
TGTGCCAGCAGGAGCGATTACCCAGGGATGTACGAGCAGTACTTC
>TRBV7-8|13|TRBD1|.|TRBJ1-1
CASSVDRETEAFF
TGTGCCAGCAGCGTCGACAGGGAAACTGAAGCTTTCTTT
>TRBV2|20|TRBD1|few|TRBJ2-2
CASSPQSPGQGRPNTGELFF
TGTGCCAGCAGTCCCCAAAGTCCGGGACAGGGGCGCCCGAACACCGGGGAGCTGTTTTTT
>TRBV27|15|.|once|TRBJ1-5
CASSGALGSNQPQHF
TGTGCCAGCAGTGGGGCCCTCGGCAGCAATCAGCCCCAGCATTTT
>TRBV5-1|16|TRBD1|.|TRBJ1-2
CASSSAGRGYNYGYTF
TGCGCCAGCAGCTCCGCCGGCAGGGGGTATAACTATGGCTACACCTTC
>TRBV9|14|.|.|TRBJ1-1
CASSVGVMNTEAFF
TGTGCCAGCAGCGTAGGAGTCATGAACACTGAAGCTTTCTTT
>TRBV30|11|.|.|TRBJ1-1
CAWKRATEAFF
TGTGCCTGGAAGAGGGCTACTGAAGCTTTCTTT
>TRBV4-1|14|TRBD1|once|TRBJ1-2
CASSQPGTGGGYTF
TGCGCCAGCAGCCAACCAGGGACAGGCGGAGGCTACACCTTC
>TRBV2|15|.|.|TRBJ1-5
CASSSEIWSNQPQHF
TGTGCCAGCAGTTCGGAGATTTGGAGCAATCAGCCCCAGCATTTT
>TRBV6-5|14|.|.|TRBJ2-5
CASSYGGARETQYF
TGTGCCAGCAGTTACGGGGGGGCCCGGGAGACCCAGTACTTC
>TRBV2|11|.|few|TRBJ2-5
CASRDIETQYF
TGTGCCAGCAGGGACATCGAGACCCAGTACTTC
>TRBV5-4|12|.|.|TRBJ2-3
CASRRGTDTQYF
TGTGCCAGCAGGCGGGGCACAGATACGCAGTATTTT
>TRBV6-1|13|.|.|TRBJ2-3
CASLAGAGDTQYF
TGTGCCAGCTTGGCGGGGGCTGGGGATACGCAGTATTTT
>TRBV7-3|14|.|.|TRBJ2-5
CASSPRGSGETQYF
TGTGCCAGCAGCCCACGGGGGTCGGGAGAGACCCAGTACTTC
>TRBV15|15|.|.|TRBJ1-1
CATSRGGEENTEAFF
TGTGCCACCAGCAGAGGGGGCGAGGAGAACACTGAAGCTTTCTTT
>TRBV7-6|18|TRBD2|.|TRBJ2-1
CASSLAPPRTSSYNEQFF
TGTGCCAGCAGCTTAGCGCCCCCGCGGACTAGCTCTTACAATGAGCAGTTCTTC
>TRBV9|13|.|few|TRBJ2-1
CASSVDGRDEQFF
TGTGCCAGCAGCGTAGACGGGAGAGATGAGCAGTTCTTC
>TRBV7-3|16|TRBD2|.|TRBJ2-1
CASSLQAGGTYNEQFF
TGTGCCAGCAGCCTCCAAGCGGGGGGTACCTACAATGAGCAGTTCTTC
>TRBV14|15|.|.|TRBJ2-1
CASTRPGSNYNEQFF
TGTGCCAGCACCCGTCCGGGGAGCAACTACAATGAGCAGTTCTTC